This TCR beta chain was found in a study of blood T cells in healthy people across ages. Study context: Capture by template switching was about one barcoded beta molecule per two T cells. Study-wide points: From one million sequenced T cells, diversity estimates were lower bounds. More naive CD4+ cells and higher diversity marked long-lived donors relative to aged donors.

For the second PCR, which ran for about 6 to 12 cycles, a sample-barcoded 5' primer and a J-beta primer mix were used. MiXCR was run by TCRdb on the 5' RACE reads, yielding one entry per CDR3 protein. This sample has 600,000 to 800,000 distinct CDR3 sequences, with around 50% found just once. Germline V gene sequence: CDR1 SGHRS, CDR2 YFSETQ. Losses at the gene ends were 0 bases for V and 4 bases for J; bases not matched to a gene: 7. The CDR3 sequence is 16 residues long. Staff drew around 10 milliliters of peripheral blood from each donor. Ten or more counts support this clonotype. Its specificity is unknown.

The material sequenced was blood. This chain links TRBV5-1 with TRBJ2-7; 10 nucleotides line up with TRBD2. This TCR was sampled from a woman aged 80 or over in good health. The DNA for the CDR3 is TGCGCCAGCAGCTTGGATGCTAGCGGGAGTAGTTACGAGCAGTACTTC. Its protein is CASSLDASGSSYEQYF.